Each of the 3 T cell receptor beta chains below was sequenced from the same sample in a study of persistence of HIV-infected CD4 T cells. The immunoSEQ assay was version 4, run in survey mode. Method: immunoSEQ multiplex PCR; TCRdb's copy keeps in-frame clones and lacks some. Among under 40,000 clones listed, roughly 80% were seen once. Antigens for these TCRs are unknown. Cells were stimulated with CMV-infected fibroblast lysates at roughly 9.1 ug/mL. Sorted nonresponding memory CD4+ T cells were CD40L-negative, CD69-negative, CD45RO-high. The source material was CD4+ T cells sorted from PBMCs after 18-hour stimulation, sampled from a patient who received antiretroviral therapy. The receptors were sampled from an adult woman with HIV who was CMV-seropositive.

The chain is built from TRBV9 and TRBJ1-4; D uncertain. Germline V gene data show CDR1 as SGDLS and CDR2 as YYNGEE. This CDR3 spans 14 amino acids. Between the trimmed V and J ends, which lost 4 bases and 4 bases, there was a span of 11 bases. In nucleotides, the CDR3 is TGTGCCAGCAGCCCCCACGGGAATAATGAAAAACTGTTTTTT. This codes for CASSPHGNNEKLFF.

The CDR3 DNA sequence: TGTGCCAGCAGCCAAGGCCTAGGGGAAGCTGGCTACACCTTC. It yields the protein CASSQGLGEAGYTF. The rearrangement links TRBV14 to TRBJ1-2; tentative D call: TRBD1 (5 bases). Trimming took off 1 base at V and 7 bases at J, with 13 bases between the two ends. The CDR3 is 14 residues long. CDR1 SGHDN and CDR2 FVKESK come from the germline V gene.

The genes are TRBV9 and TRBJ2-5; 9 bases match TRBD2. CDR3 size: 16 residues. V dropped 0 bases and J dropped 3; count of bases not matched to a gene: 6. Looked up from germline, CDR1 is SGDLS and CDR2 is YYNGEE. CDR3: CASSVATTSGEETQYF. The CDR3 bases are TGTGCCAGCAGCGTAGCTACGACTAGCGGAGAAGAGACCCAGTACTTC.